The following is a TCR beta chain sequence with its context. The specificity of this receptor is unknown. Per-base qualities were not stored, and no clone one base away is much larger. This entry comes from a study of blood T cells in healthy people across ages (dated by TCRdb to between 2014 and 2016). With regard to the full study: Template switching captured roughly one uniquely barcoded TCR beta cDNA molecule per two T cells in model experiments. Donors of different ages were randomly distributed across sequencing lanes to avoid experimental bias. To track age-related changes in TCR beta repertoire diversity, the study relied on deep sequencing normalized with unique cDNA molecular identifiers. Four age groups were formed from the donors: young (average around 15 years), middle-aged (approximately 39), aged (about 62) and long-lived (around 82). The study analyzed two additional independent replicas of 1 million unique cDNA reads from the same blood draw for two donors, one aged 18 to 30 and one aged 80 or older.

The protocol used for the library was 5' RACE. Reads for this sample came from an Illumina HiSeq 2500. A second PCR of 7 to 11 cycles was run with a J-beta primer mix and a sample-barcoded 5' primer. A unique molecular identifier was introduced onto each TCR beta cDNA molecule by a template-switch 5' adaptor carrying 12 random nucleotides. Each sample yielded at least 2.5 million CDR3-containing paired-end reads. First-strand cDNA synthesis was performed from all RNA using the Mint cDNA synthesis kit, with priming by a TRBC-specific oligonucleotide. Following uracil-DNA glycosylase treatment, a first 18-cycle PCR with universal primers M1SS and BC2_uni_R was performed on all cDNA. Regarding the original processing steps: Normalization of each sample was performed by random selection of 1 million high-quality reads, each carrying a distinct molecular identifier. Reads with shared molecular identifiers were discarded instead of being binned into consensus sequences. CDR3 identification, clonotype clustering and error correction used MiTCR with a Q25 quality threshold and the strictest error-elimination algorithm. A nonparametric unseen species model using Euler transformation provided a lower-bound estimate of total TCR beta diversity. TCRdb itself trimmed the public reads at Q25 with fastp, ran MiXCR and retained productive beta chains. Identical CDR3 proteins give one entry, which carries the most common genes and DNA. The V and J calls were determined by TCRdb, not by the authors. This sample lists approximately 1,000,000 distinct CDR3 sequences; roughly two fifths were detected once. The ten top clones hold around 13% of the sample.

The approximately 41 donors, aged roughly 6 to 95 years, were systemically healthy Caucasian individuals from Russia. Roughly 11 milliliters of peripheral blood were drawn from each donor into EDTA-treated Vacutainer tubes. Ficoll-Paque density-gradient centrifugation was used to isolate PBMCs, with at least 7 million per sample. Total RNA was extracted from PBMCs with Trizol reagent, with at least 6 micrograms obtained per sample. Naive CD45RAhigh/CD27high T cell percentages were measured by flow cytometry on a PBMC aliquot from every donor. V is reduced by 4 bases and J by 0 bases, leaving a spacing of 12 bases between them. The CDR3 numbers 15 residues from cysteine through phenylalanine. Only CDR3 DNA remains: 45 bases, in frame from the first base. CDR1 and CDR2 are drawn from the germline V gene (reference sequence): MNHEY, SMNVEV. Broad study findings and their caveats: Because donor CMV infection status was unknown, age-related changes in expanded clonotypes were potentially confounded. As age increased, observed TCR beta diversity per million T cells dropped in a roughly linear way, and a significant reduction was already evident by age about 40. Observed TCR beta diversity correlated strongly with the percentage of naive T cells measured by flow cytometry. The long-lived group showed more naive CD4+ T cells, fewer expanded clones and increased TCR diversity than the aged group, suggesting age selection. Estimates of total diversity from one million sequenced T cells were regarded as lower bounds and underestimates. Because profiling used bulk unsorted PBMCs, naive and antigen-experienced compartments could not be compared conclusively.

In this chain, TRBV27 is recombined with TRBJ1-1; no D segment can be confidently identified. Source material: blood. The sequence came from a man between 18 and 29 years old in good health. CDR3 protein: CASSSPREMNTEAFF. The DNA reads TGTGCCAGCAGTTCCCCGAGAGAGATGAACACTGAAGCTTTCTTT.